This is a list of T cell receptor beta chains from one sample in a study of early stage breast cancer tumors. TCRdb keeps only in-frame clones here, not all; method: immunoSEQ multiplex PCR. The sample carries fewer than 80,000 clones, 75% to 90% recorded once. Sequencing was carried out using blood. The receptors stem from a person in their 40s with breast cancer. Both conserved end residues are part of each CDR3. The order of the fields is J gene, D gene, V gene, clone size, CDR3 DNA, CDR3 protein. The D gene is left open where the match is weak. Clone size is given for some rows only: seen once, a few or many times, or a class if the clone is expanded.

TRBJ1-1 NA TRBV6-6 once TGTGCCAGCAGTCAGGGGAGTGAAGCTTTCTTT CASSQGSEAFF
TRBJ2-1 TRBD2 TRBV7-2 NA TGTGCCAGCAGCTTGGGACTAGCGGGAGGCGGGGAGCAGTTCTTC CASSLGLAGGGEQFF
TRBJ2-7 NA TRBV2 NA TGTGCCAGCAGTGAAGGCAGGCTCCCCTACGAGCAGTACTTC CASSEGRLPYEQYF
TRBJ2-4 TRBD1 TRBV7-2 NA TGTGCCAGCAGCCTCCAGGGGGCGGATGTGGCCAAAAACATTCAGTACTTC CASSLQGADVAKNIQYF
TRBJ2-3 NA TRBV11-3 NA TGTGCCAGCAGCTTATACGGGGGCCCAGATACGCAGTATTTT CASSLYGGPDTQYF
TRBJ2-2 NA TRBV5-4 NA TGTGCCAGCAGCTTTAGCGGAACGGAGCTGTTTTTT CASSFSGTELFF
TRBJ1-2 NA TRBV5-1 few TGCGCCAGCAGCCAACAGGGTAGCTATGGCTACACCTTC CASSQQGSYGYTF
TRBJ1-2 TRBD1 TRBV5-8 NA TGTGCCAGCAGCGCAGGACAGGCTAACTATGGCTACACCTTC CASSAGQANYGYTF
TRBJ2-1 NA TRBV27 NA TGTGCCAGCAGCCCCTTTGGGGCTAGCAACAATGAGCAGTTCTTC CASSPFGASNNEQFF
TRBJ2-5 NA TRBV18 NA TGTGCCAGCTCACCGCCCATTGAGGAGACCCAGTACTTC CASSPPIEETQYF
TRBJ2-7 NA TRBV19 NA TGTGCCAGTAGCCCCGGAACGCCCTACGAGCAGTACTTC CASSPGTPYEQYF
TRBJ2-7 NA TRBV28 once TGTGCCAGCAGTTTGAGGGGGGCGAATTACGAGCAGTACTTC CASSLRGANYEQYF
TRBJ2-5 NA TRBV7-3 NA TGTGCCAGCAGCTTAGGCAGGCAGGGGACCCAGTACTTC CASSLGRQGTQYF
TRBJ1-2 TRBD1 TRBV28 NA TGTGCCAGCAGCCCTGGGGCAGGGGGGCCCTATGGCTACACCTTC CASSPGAGGPYGYTF
TRBJ1-1 TRBD1 TRBV28 once TGTGCCAGCAGGGACAGGGGGTACACTGAAGCTTTCTTT CASRDRGYTEAFF
TRBJ2-1 TRBD2 TRBV7-2 NA TGTGCCAGCAGCTCGCGGGGTGGACTAGCGGGAGGCAATGAGCAGTTCTTC CASSSRGGLAGGNEQFF
TRBJ2-3 TRBD1 TRBV7-7 NA TGTGCTAGCAGCAGAGACAGGGCGGCAGATACGCAGTATTTT CASSRDRAADTQYF
TRBJ2-4 NA TRBV28 NA TGTGCCAGCAGTTCCCACAGCCTAGCCAAAAACATTCAGTACTTC CASSSHSLAKNIQYF
TRBJ2-7 NA TRBV18 NA TGTGCCAGCTCACCACCGCCAGGCCGAACCTACGAGCAGTACTTC CASSPPPGRTYEQYF
TRBJ2-3 TRBD2 TRBV29-1 NA TGCAGCGTTTCGCGGACTAGCCCGAGCACAGATACGCAGTATTTT CSVSRTSPSTDTQYF
TRBJ1-5 NA TRBV10-3 NA TGTGCCATCAGTGGCCCAACAGGGAATAATCAGCCCCAGCATTTT CAISGPTGNNQPQHF
TRBJ2-5 NA TRBV29-1 NA TGCAGCGTAGAGATCCCCGGGGAGACCCAGTACTTC CSVEIPGETQYF
TRBJ1-2 TRBD1 TRBV18 NA TGTGCCAGCTCCCCCGGGACAGATCGTGGCTACACCTTC CASSPGTDRGYTF
TRBJ1-3 NA TRBV25-1 NA TGTGCCAGCAGTGACCACGGACTGAGCTCTGGAAACACCATATATTTT CASSDHGLSSGNTIYF
TRBJ2-1 NA TRBV6-5 once TGTGCCAGCAGAAATGGGGGGAGTTACAATGAGCAGTTCTTC CASRNGGSYNEQFF
TRBJ1-2 NA TRBV30 NA TGTGCCTGGAGTGTAATTGGGGGCTACACCTTC CAWSVIGGYTF
TRBJ2-6 NA TRBV6-1 NA TGTGCCAGCAGTGCGGGACCCTCTGGGGCCAACGTCCTGACTTTC CASSAGPSGANVLTF
TRBJ2-1 TRBD1 TRBV11-3 NA TGTGCCAGCAGTTCATCAACCGGGACAGGTTATAATGAGCAGTTCTTC CASSSSTGTGYNEQFF
TRBJ1-1 NA TRBV28 NA TGTGCCAGCAGCCTTATTCGGGGGCGCCCCCCCACTGAAGCTTTCTTT CASSLIRGRPPTEAFF
TRBJ2-7 NA TRBV15 NA TGTGCCACCAGCACAGGACCAAACTCCTACGAGCAGTACTTC CATSTGPNSYEQYF
TRBJ2-7 TRBD2 TRBV19 few TGTGCCAGTAGTATAGCAAGCGGGAGGGCCTACGAGCAGTACTTC CASSIASGRAYEQYF
TRBJ1-1 NA TRBV19 NA TGTGCCAGTAGTATATCCCAGGGCCGGAACACTGAAGCTTTCTTT CASSISQGRNTEAFF
TRBJ1-5 NA TRBV27 NA TGTGCCAGCAGTGGAGGTCGATTCTCAGATCAGCCCCAGCATTTT CASSGGRFSDQPQHF
TRBJ2-1 NA TRBV10-3 NA TGTGCCACTGGGACCGCCGATAGCTCCTACAATGAGCAGTTCTTC CATGTADSSYNEQFF
TRBJ1-4 TRBD1 TRBV7-8 NA TGTGCCAGCAGGACAGGGACCAATAATGAAAAACTGTTTTTT CASRTGTNNEKLFF
TRBJ2-7 NA TRBV28 few TGTGCCAGCAGAAGGACTCGGCTGGCGCAGTACTTC CASRRTRLAQYF
TRBJ2-6 NA TRBV14 NA TGTGCCAGCAGACCTGCTGTCGGACAGAAAAGCTCTGGGGCCAACGTCCTGACTTTC CASRPAVGQKSSGANVLTF
TRBJ2-5 TRBD2 TRBV5-1 NA TGCGCCAGCTCAGCGGGAGGAGCCGAGACCCAGTACTTC CASSAGGAETQYF
TRBJ2-7 NA TRBV4-1 NA TGCGCCAGCAGCCAAGATCGTACACTCGGGGAGCAGTACTTC CASSQDRTLGEQYF
TRBJ2-1 TRBD1 TRBV7-9 NA TGTGCCAGCGCCCCGGGGACAGGGGGGAATGAGCAGTTCTTC CASAPGTGGNEQFF
TRBJ2-3 NA TRBV27 NA TGTGCCAGCAGTTTCGGAGGAAGCACAGATACGCAGTATTTT CASSFGGSTDTQYF
TRBJ2-3 TRBD2 TRBV6-1 once TGTGCCAGCAGTGAAGCAGCTAGCGGGATTTTTACAGATACGCAGTATTTT CASSEAASGIFTDTQYF
TRBJ2-7 NA TRBV19 NA TGTGCCAGCTCCCCGGGCTTCCACCACGAGCAGTACTTC CASSPGFHHEQYF
TRBJ1-1 NA TRBV7-6 NA TGTGCCAGCAGCTTAGGAGGCGTCACTGAAGCTTTCTTT CASSLGGVTEAFF
TRBJ2-7 NA TRBV25-1 NA TGTGCCAGCAGTGCGGCAGGGAGCGCCTACGAGCAGTACTTC CASSAAGSAYEQYF
TRBJ2-7 NA TRBV14 few TGTGCCAGCAGCCAAGAGCACGGATATTACGAGCAGTACTTC CASSQEHGYYEQYF
TRBJ2-7 NA TRBV5-6 NA TGTGCCAGCAGCTTGGGACACCGAACCTACGAGCAGTACTTC CASSLGHRTYEQYF
TRBJ2-1 NA TRBV27 NA TGTGCCAGCGGAGCCGGGACTCGTTACAATGAGCAGTTCTTC CASGAGTRYNEQFF
TRBJ1-1 NA TRBV21-1 NA TGTGCCAGCAGAAAGAACAGGGTTTTCACTGAAGCTTTCTTT CASRKNRVFTEAFF
TRBJ2-5 NA TRBV6-1 NA TGTGCCAGCAGTGAAGAAATTAGGAAGACCCAGTACTTC CASSEEIRKTQYF
TRBJ2-3 NA TRBV10-3 few TGTGCCATCAGTGAGCGCACAGATACGCAGTATTTT CAISERTDTQYF
TRBJ2-3 TRBD2 TRBV5-1 NA TGCGCCAGCAGCCGCCACCAAAATAGCGGGAGAACAGATACGCAGTATTTT CASSRHQNSGRTDTQYF